One sample yielded the 23 T cell receptor beta chains listed below, sequenced in a study of cytomegalovirus exposure and HLA in healthy donors. Researchers ran the PCR with 60 Vbeta and 13 Jbeta primers. Clones were sequenced by immunoSEQ multiplex PCR, and TCRdb holds only the in-frame ones, with some missing. In total, the table holds around 210,000 clones. Sequencing was performed on PBMCs. These receptors all come from a woman aged 25-40 years in good health and CMV-seropositive.

This chain connects TRBV11-2 to TRBJ1-5; perhaps TRBD1 as D (6 bases). Deletions cut 4 bases from V and 11 bases from J, with 15 bases between. The CDR3 is made up of 13 amino acids. Germline V CDR1 and CDR2: SGHAT, FQNNGV. The CDR3 bases are TGTGCCAGCAGCTCTGTCCAGGGGCCGACCCAGCATTTT. It yields the protein CASSSVQGPTQHF.

The chain combines TRBV7-8 with TRBJ1-2; 9 positions agree with TRBD1. With V trimmed by 5 bases and J by 8 bases, 15 bases remained unmatched. CDR3 length: 16 residues. Germline values: CDR1 SGHVS, CDR2 FQNEAQ. The CDR3 bases are TGTGCCAGCAGCCAGCCCCGGGACAGGGTGGAGATAGGCTACACCTTC. Amino acid sequence: CASSQPRDRVEIGYTF.

V is TRBV10-3 and J is TRBJ1-2; 7 bases align to TRBD1. V dropped 6 bases and J dropped 8; count of bases not matched to a gene: 12. This CDR3 has 14 residues. In germline, CDR1 is ENHRY, CDR2 SYGVKD. The CDR3 loop reads CAIRGDSEPGGYTF. The DNA of the CDR3 is TGTGCCATCAGGGGGGACAGCGAACCGGGGGGCTACACCTTC.

For this clone: The junction and the germline gene differ at one end; a read error may be behind it. The rearrangement uses TRBV5-1 and TRBJ2-2; 9 nucleotides align to TRBD1. Per germline, CDR1 SGHRS and CDR2 YFSETQ. There are 15 residues in the CDR3. The CDR3 reads CASSLQGADTGELFF. CDR3 DNA: TGCGCCAGCAGCTTACAGGGGGCGGACACCGGGGAACTGTTTTTT.

The CDR3 coding sequence is TGTGCCAGCAGCCCCCGGCCGGCAGGCCTATCCCAGCCCCAGCATTTT. Translation: CASSPRPAGLSQPQHF. The chain links TRBV21-1 to TRBJ1-5; TRBD1, the table's D call, lacks a check against the DNA. TRBV21-1 is tagged as a pseudogene. This CDR3 has 16 amino acids.

The gene calls are TRBV27 and TRBJ1-6, with 7 bases lining up with TRBD1. V lost 10 bases to trimming and J lost 8 bases; unmatched junction nucleotides: 8. This CDR3 is 13 amino acids long. Germline values: CDR1 MNHEY, CDR2 SMNVEV (reference sequence). DNA of the CDR3: TGTGCCACCAGACAGGGATCCCATTCACCCCTCCACTTT. Encoded protein: CATRQGSHSPLHF.

The chain is built from TRBV6-5 and TRBJ2-1; maybe TRBD1 (6 bases). V shed 2 bases and J shed 5 bases, with 13 bases lying between them. This CDR3 is 15 amino acids long. Germline CDR1 MNHEY, CDR2 SVGAGI. In nucleotides, the CDR3 is TGTGCCAGCAGTTACGGGCTAGGGGGAGACAATGAGCAGTTCTTC. This gives the protein CASSYGLGGDNEQFF.

The V gene is TRBV5-4, the J gene TRBJ2-7, with D tentatively TRBD2 (6 bases). Between the trimmed V and J ends, which lost 8 bases and 6 bases, there was a span of 15 bases. This CDR3 spans 12 amino acids. The germline V gene encodes CDR1 SGHNT and CDR2 YYREEE (reference sequence). CDR3 nucleotides: TGTGCCAGTCGACTAGGACTGGGCGAGCAGTACTTC. This codes for CASRLGLGEQYF.

V is TRBV28 and J is TRBJ1-4; the D is unclear. CDR3 length: 12 amino acids. Germline V CDR1 and CDR2: MDHEN, SYDVKM. Trimming pared 10 bases from V and 8 bases from J, leaving 14 bases between. Here the CDR3 reads CATSRVREKLFF. The CDR3 DNA sequence: TGTGCCACAAGCAGAGTCAGGGAAAAACTGTTTTTT.

The chain recombines TRBV5-1 with TRBJ1-1; tentatively, D is TRBD1 (5 bases). Germline CDR1 SGHRS, CDR2 YFSETQ. The CDR3 loop spans 16 amino acids. V was pared by 4 bases and J by 2 bases, with 18 bases between. The CDR3 is CASSRGAGVGNTEAFF. The CDR3 nucleotides read TGCGCCAGCAGCCGGGGAGCGGGGGTCGGAAACACTGAAGCTTTCTTT.

The chain has TRBV20-1 and TRBJ2-1; D is unresolved. V lost 3 bases, J lost 4 bases, and 4 bases lay in between. Germline CDR1 DFQATT, CDR2 SNEGSKA (reference sequence). This CDR3 has 11 residues. CDR3 in DNA: TGCAGTGCTAGGGCATACAATGAGCAGTTCTTC. This translates into CSARAYNEQFF.

This chain uses TRBV15 with TRBJ2-5; D not resolved. V was shortened by 1 base and J by 6 bases, with 12 bases between the two germline ends. The CDR3 is 14 residues long. Germline CDR1 LNHNV, CDR2 YYDKDF (reference sequence). The CDR3 sequence is CATSRGQLGKTQYF. The CDR3 nucleotides read TGTGCCACCAGCAGAGGGCAGCTAGGAAAGACCCAGTACTTC.

The rearrangement joins TRBV18 to TRBJ2-1, with 11 bases fitting TRBD2. Per germline, CDR1 KGHSH and CDR2 LQKENI. Trimming cost V 1 base and J 7 bases; bases outside gene matches: 3. The CDR3 sequence is 15 residues long. CDR3 loop: CASSPLAGGSNEQFF. For the CDR3, the DNA is TGTGCCAGCTCACCACTAGCGGGAGGGAGTAATGAGCAGTTCTTC.

This sequence joins TRBV6-6 and TRBJ1-6; TRBD1 aligns across 7 bases. The CDR3 is 14 residues long. The J segment lost 7 bases and the V segment lost 6 bases, leaving 6 bases of the junction unmatched. The V gene's germline CDR1 is MNHNY and CDR2 SVGAGI (reference sequence). CDR3 sequence (DNA): TGTGCCAGCAGCCCGGGACAGTCGAATTCACCCCTCCACTTT. Its translation: CASSPGQSNSPLHF.

The chain uses TRBV6-1 and TRBJ1-4, with D unclear. Looked up from germline, CDR1 is MNHNS and CDR2 is SASEGT. The CDR3 sequence is 12 residues long. The germline V and J ends were trimmed by 5 bases and 11 bases, with 12 bases remaining between them. CDR3 in DNA: TGTGCCAGCAGTCCCTCGGAGGGCAAACTGTTTTTT. This translates into CASSPSEGKLFF.

The chain is built from TRBV19 and TRBJ1-1; 9 bases are shared with TRBD1. CDR3 length: 15 residues. The junction had 8 bases not matched to a gene; V was cut back by 5 bases and J by 4 bases. Germline V CDR1 and CDR2: LNHDA, SQIVND (reference sequence). The CDR3 DNA is TGTGCCAGTAGTGACAGGGGGGAATCCGCCACTGAAGCTTTCTTT. Translation gives CASSDRGESATEAFF.

V and J are TRBV28 and TRBJ1-5; D is undetermined. Germline V gene sequence: CDR1 MDHEN, CDR2 SYDVKM. Trimming took 4 bases from V and 0 from J, leaving 22 bases between them. This CDR3 spans 19 amino acids. The CDR3 coding sequence is TGTGCCAGCAGTTATAGGTTGGGGAGAAAAGGAATTAGCAATCAGCCCCAGCATTTT. Protein: CASSYRLGRKGISNQPQHF.

The rearrangement uses TRBV11-2 and TRBJ2-1; 7 positions agree with TRBD2. This CDR3 is 15 amino acids long. V gave up 7 bases and J gave up 10 bases; unmatched junction bases: 16. The germline gives CDR1 SGHAT, CDR2 FQNNGV. CDR3 DNA: TGTGCCAGCACCTGGCTGGAGCGGGGACTTGTGGAGCAGTTCTTC. Protein: CASTWLERGLVEQFF.

The gene calls are TRBV5-1 and TRBJ2-1, with 8 bases lining up with TRBD1. Losses at the gene ends were 3 bases for V and 2 bases for J; bases not matched to a gene: 7. The CDR3 contains 16 residues. Germline-derived CDR1 and CDR2 are SGHRS and YFSETQ. This CDR3 reads CASSSTGTGAYNEQFF. The DNA for the CDR3 is TGCGCCAGCAGCTCTACCGGGACAGGCGCCTACAATGAGCAGTTCTTC.

The chain carries TRBV4-2 and TRBJ2-1; tentatively, D is TRBD1 (6 bases). The germline V and J ends were trimmed by 0 bases and 4 bases, with 16 bases remaining between them. Germline V gives CDR1 LGHNA, CDR2 YNFKEQ. The CDR3 is 17 amino acids. CDR3: CASSQEPRGTGYNEQFF. CDR3 nucleotides: TGTGCCAGCAGCCAAGAACCCAGGGGAACGGGGTACAATGAGCAGTTCTTC.

This chain links TRBV14 with TRBJ1-1; D ambiguous. The CDR3 extends over 11 amino acids. Looked up from germline, CDR1 is SGHDN and CDR2 is FVKESK. V was trimmed by 2 bases and J by 6 bases, leaving 4 bases between them. The CDR3 DNA reads as TGTGCCAGCAGCCAATTCTCTGAAGCTTTCTTT. This sequence encodes CASSQFSEAFF. The whole variable domain, remainder taken from reference TRBV14 and TRBJ1-1, is EAGVTQFPSHSVIEKGQTVTLRCDPISGHDNLYWYRRVMGKEIKFLLHFVKESKQDESGMPNNRFLAERTGGTYSTLKVQPAELEDSGVYFCASSQFSEAFFGQGTRLTVV.

This rearrangement joins TRBV4-3 to TRBJ2-6; D gene ambiguous. Germline CDR1 and CDR2: LGHNA and YSLEER. Trimming removed 8 bases from V and 0 bases from J, with 14 bases in between. CDR3 length equals 16 residues. This chain's CDR3 is CASSTISSSGANVLTF. The CDR3 nucleotides read TGCGCCAGCTCCACTATTTCTAGCTCTGGGGCCAACGTCCTGACTTTC.

V usage is TRBV28 and J usage is TRBJ1-2; 9 bases agree with TRBD1. The length of the CDR3 is 20 residues. Per the germline V gene, CDR1 is MDHEN and CDR2 is SYDVKM. V shed 5 bases, J shed 0 bases, and the junction held 19 bases outside the gene matches. CDR3 sequence (DNA): TGTGCCAGCAGTCTACCTCCGGGACAGGGAATCTTAGGGACTAACTATGGCTACACCTTC. This gives the protein CASSLPPGQGILGTNYGYTF.